The T cell receptor (beta chain) described here comes from a study of T-cell memory formation after mild COVID-19. Study background: The TCR clusters were mostly specific to one donor.

Per germline, CDR1 MNHEY and CDR2 SVGEGT. The CDR3 totals 13 residues. Losses at the gene ends were 6 bases for V and 5 bases for J; bases not matched to a gene: 6. Sample barcodes and UMIs were carried by the TCR alpha and TCR beta cDNA libraries that 5'RACE generated with constant-segment primers. TCRdb recomputed calls from the 5' RACE reads with MiXCR, one row per CDR3 protein. The sample contains approximately 260,000 distinct CDR3 sequences, over 15% of which appear only once. This clonotype has at least ten counts. The antigen is unknown. Points from the study as a whole: Whereas later expanders leaned CD4+, clones contracting day 15 to 85 showed a balanced CD4/CD8 makeup.

The sample consisted of PBMCs or a T cell subset sorted from them (not recorded which). This TCR came from a man aged 18 to 30 who had mild COVID-19 (a few samples of this study predate the infection). Cell type and time point are not known. The V call is TRBV6-2 or TRBV6-3, the J call TRBJ2-5; 7 nucleotides align to TRBD1. CDR3 bases: TGTGCCAGCAGCGACAGGGTGCGGGAGACCCAGTACTTC. It encodes CASSDRVRETQYF.